Listed here are 15 T cell receptor beta chains from one sample, sequenced in a study of vaccination and CD4 T cells after COVID-19 (dated 2022 in TCRdb). The treatment or condition tag for this specimen amounts to: roughly 11-day PBMC culture with coronavirus spike peptide pools or control peptides (ViraFEST assay). Library preparation was by PCR. TCRdb shows the sequencer as Illumina iSeq 100. DNA from cultured CD4+ T cells underwent TCR sequencing with the Oncomine TCR Beta short-read assay at the Johns Hopkins FTIC core. Through fastp at Q25 and MiXCR, TCRdb rebuilt clones from the public reads, retaining in-frame beta chains. Each entry is one CDR3 protein sequence, shown with its most common DNA and genes. The sample profile shows some 15,000 distinct CDR3 sequences; 52% of them were found once. The top ten clones comprise 6% to 9% of the sample. These receptors lack a known antigen. The specimen was CD4+ T cells from blood, cultured in vitro. The origin of the receptors is a human donor who had recovered from COVID-19.

The chain links TRBV7-9 to TRBJ2-2; 10 bases are a match to TRBD2. Germline trimming cut 2 bases from V and 6 bases from J; bases unmatched to any gene: 3. Germline assignment: CDR1 SEHNR and CDR2 FQNEAQ (reference sequence). The CDR3 spans 15 residues. CDR3 region: CASSLRTSGPGELFF. CDR3 nucleotide sequence: TGTGCCAGCAGCTTAAGGACTAGCGGACCCGGGGAGCTGTTTTTT.

The gene calls are TRBV18 and TRBJ2-3; tentatively, D is TRBD1 or TRBD2 (5 bases each). CDR3 length: 14 amino acids. Per germline, CDR1 KGHSH and CDR2 LQKENI. Trimming removed 3 bases at V and 0 bases at J, with 7 bases between. CDR3 DNA: TGTGCCAGCTCACCGGGACGGAGCACAGATACGCAGTATTTT. Translating gives CASSPGRSTDTQYF.

This clonotype has more than one count but fewer than ten. CDR3 coding DNA: TGTGCCACCAGCAGAGGTCAGGTAACCACAGATACGCAGTATTTT. This translates into CATSRGQVTTDTQYF. V and J are TRBV15 and TRBJ2-3; the D is unclear. The CDR3 length is 15 residues. V was trimmed by 1 base and J by 2 bases, leaving 10 bases between them. Germline V gene sequence: CDR1 LNHNV, CDR2 YYDKDF (reference sequence). Drawing the rest from reference TRBV15 and TRBJ2-3, the complete variable domain is DAMVIQNPRYQVTQFGKPVTLSCSQTLNHNVMYWYQQKSSQAPKLLFHYYDKDFNNEADTPDNFQSRRPNTSFCFLDIRSPGLGDTAMYLCATSRGQVTTDTQYFGPGTRLTVL.

The rearrangement uses TRBV5-1 and TRBJ1-6; 10 bases align to TRBD1. Germline V gene data show CDR1 as SGHRS and CDR2 as YFSETQ. After removal of 4 bases from V and 3 bases from J, the junction contained 7 bases not matched to a gene. The CDR3 consists of 17 residues. Here the CDR3 reads CASSNGDRGGYNSPLHF. Written as DNA, the CDR3 is TGCGCCAGCAGCAACGGGGACAGGGGAGGCTATAATTCACCCCTCCACTTT.

The J gene is TRBJ2-3, the V gene TRBV24-1; D may be TRBD1 or TRBD2 (5 bases each). V dropped 7 bases and J dropped 4 bases, with 11 bases sitting between them. Germline V lookup: CDR1 KGHDR, CDR2 SFDVKD. The CDR3 sequence is 13 residues long. CDR3 nucleotide sequence: TGTGCCACCAGACAGGTGGGAGCAGATACGCAGTATTTT. Amino acid sequence: CATRQVGADTQYF.

This rearrangement joins TRBV6-1 to TRBJ2-2; 7 bases line up with TRBD1. The germline V gene has CDR1 MNHNS and CDR2 SASEGT. The CDR3 is 14 residues long. V gave up 7 bases and J gave up 5 bases; unmatched junction bases: 7. The CDR3 region is CASTPGQITGELFF. In nucleotides, the CDR3 is TGTGCCAGCACCCCGGGACAGATTACCGGGGAGCTGTTTTTT.

The chain combines TRBV24-1 with TRBJ2-7; the match to TRBD1 covers 8 bases. The CDR3 runs to 18 residues. Germline V CDR1 and CDR2: KGHDR, SFDVKD. The V segment lost 3 bases and the J segment 4 bases; nucleotides outside the gene matches: 16. CDR3 amino acids: CATSDLLSRGPTTYEQYF. For the CDR3, the DNA is TGTGCCACCAGTGATCTGCTCTCCAGGGGGCCGACTACTTACGAGCAGTACTTC.

In its sample, this clonotype was seen a few times. The rearrangement uses TRBV10-3 and TRBJ2-2, with TRBD1 matching over 7 bases. Losses at the gene ends were 6 bases for V and 6 bases for J; bases not matched to a gene: 4. This CDR3 is built from 13 residues. CDR1 is ENHRY, CDR2 SYGVKD, per germline. The CDR3 sequence: CAIRDREAGELFF. The CDR3, as DNA: TGTGCCATCAGAGACAGGGAAGCCGGGGAGCTGTTTTTT.

This clonotype has a single count. The chain uses TRBV19 and TRBJ2-1, with TRBD1 matching over 9 bases. Germline assignment: CDR1 LNHDA and CDR2 SQIVND (reference sequence). The CDR3 covers 14 residues. V shed 5 bases, J shed 3 bases, and the junction held 2 bases outside the gene matches. The CDR3 sequence is CASSWDRVYNEQFF. CDR3 DNA: TGTGCCAGTAGTTGGGACAGGGTCTACAATGAGCAGTTCTTC.

This clonotype has a handful of counts. V usage is TRBV7-3 and J usage is TRBJ2-5; 8 bases align to TRBD1. The V segment lost 5 bases and the J segment 2 bases; nucleotides outside the gene matches: 1. This CDR3 comprises 13 residues. The V gene's germline CDR1 is SGHTA and CDR2 FQGTGA. CDR3 nucleotides: TGTGCCAGCAGCCGGGACAGGCAAGAGACCCAGTACTTC. It specifies CASSRDRQETQYF.

There are a few counts of this clonotype. The chain combines TRBV5-4 with TRBJ2-3, with no clear D. The CDR3 is 13 residues long. CDR1 and CDR2 (germline): SGHNT, YYREEE (reference sequence). V lost 1 base and J 2 bases, leaving 5 bases between the germline ends. This chain's CDR3 is CASSLSHTDTQYF. The CDR3, as DNA: TGTGCCAGCAGCTTGTCTCACACAGATACGCAGTATTTT.

The chain carries TRBV10-3 and TRBJ2-7; 7 nucleotides align to TRBD1. Germline V gives CDR1 ENHRY, CDR2 SYGVKD. The CDR3 contains 13 residues. The V gene end was trimmed by 4 bases and the J gene end by 3 bases; junction bases not matched to a gene: 3. The CDR3 nucleotides read TGTGCCATCAGTGCCGGACAGGTCTACGAGCAGTACTTC. Its translation: CAISAGQVYEQYF.

V is TRBV20-1 and J is TRBJ1-5; a weak D match, TRBD1 (5 bases). This CDR3 is built from 16 residues. Trimming stripped 1 base from V and 2 bases from J, with 15 bases between. Per germline, CDR1 DFQATT and CDR2 SNEGSKA (reference sequence). The CDR3: CSARVEGVKGNQPQHF. The CDR3 nucleotides are TGCAGTGCTAGAGTCGAAGGGGTAAAAGGCAATCAGCCCCAGCATTTT.

There are a few counts of this clonotype. CDR3 loop: CASRDPGQGYQPQHF. The CDR3 coding sequence is TGTGCCAGCAGGGACCCGGGACAGGGGTATCAGCCCCAGCATTTT. The J gene is TRBJ1-5, the V gene TRBV6-1; 10 nucleotides align to TRBD1. The CDR3 runs 15 residues. Germline CDR1 reads MNHNS; CDR2 reads SASEGT. Unmatched junction bases numbered 7, after V lost 6 bases and J lost 5 bases.

The chain carries TRBV20-1 and TRBJ1-3, with 7 positions matching TRBD1. This CDR3 has 16 amino acids. Germline CDR1 and CDR2: DFQATT and SNEGSKA (reference sequence). Germline trimming cut 6 bases from V and 1 base from J; bases unmatched to any gene: 12. This CDR3 is CSAKVPGQRSGNTIYF. The CDR3 DNA follows: TGCAGTGCGAAAGTACCGGGACAGCGATCTGGAAACACCATATATTTT.